The clone carrying this T cell receptor (beta chain) was recorded at least ten times. Antigen unknown. The record originates from a study of T cells in Graves' hyperthyroidism and ophthalmopathy. V dropped 2 bases and J dropped 6 bases, with 10 bases sitting between them. The CDR3 loop spans 13 amino acids. Findings and limits, study-wide: Most thyroid clonotypes that were expanded above 0.001 also turned up in blood.

Regions amplified from RNA transcripts were the TCR beta CDR3 regions. HTBI primers drove first-round RT-PCR of the TCR CDR3. TCRdb recomputed calls from the multiplex PCR reads with MiXCR, one row per CDR3 protein. The table lists 500,000 to 650,000 distinct CDR3 sequences, 17% of them singletons. This clonotype was sampled from a woman aged 18 to 35 with Graves' ophthalmopathy. The V call is TRBV12-3 or TRBV12-4, the J call TRBJ1-1, with no clear D. The sequenced sample consisted of blood. The CDR3 loop is CASSLLWGAEAFF. DNA of the CDR3: TGTGCCAGCAGTTTACTTTGGGGTGCTGAAGCTTTCTTT.